This TCR beta chain was recovered during a study of cytomegalovirus exposure and HLA in healthy donors. Whole-study context: Assignment to the Caucasian-associated ancestry cluster applied to approximately 80% of the roughly 400 genotyped donors.

With 60 Vbeta and 13 Jbeta primers, the PCR was carried out. The data were produced by immunoSEQ multiplex PCR, yet TCRdb's version contains in-frame clones alone and is incomplete. This listing includes about 39,000 clones. There were likely unrecorded immune exposures, though donors were nominally healthy when sampled. CDR3 length: 16 residues. Trimming took off 3 bases at V and 0 bases at J, with 13 bases between the two ends. CDR1 and CDR2 from the germline V gene are SGHDT and YYEEEE. This TCR was recovered from a woman in her twenties or thirties in good health and CMV-seropositive. The rearrangement joins TRBV5-6 to TRBJ2-1; D unresolved. Specimen: PBMCs. CDR3 DNA: TGTGCCAGCAGCTCCCCCCTAGTGAGCTCCTACAATGAGCAGTTCTTC. This sequence encodes CASSSPLVSSYNEQFF.